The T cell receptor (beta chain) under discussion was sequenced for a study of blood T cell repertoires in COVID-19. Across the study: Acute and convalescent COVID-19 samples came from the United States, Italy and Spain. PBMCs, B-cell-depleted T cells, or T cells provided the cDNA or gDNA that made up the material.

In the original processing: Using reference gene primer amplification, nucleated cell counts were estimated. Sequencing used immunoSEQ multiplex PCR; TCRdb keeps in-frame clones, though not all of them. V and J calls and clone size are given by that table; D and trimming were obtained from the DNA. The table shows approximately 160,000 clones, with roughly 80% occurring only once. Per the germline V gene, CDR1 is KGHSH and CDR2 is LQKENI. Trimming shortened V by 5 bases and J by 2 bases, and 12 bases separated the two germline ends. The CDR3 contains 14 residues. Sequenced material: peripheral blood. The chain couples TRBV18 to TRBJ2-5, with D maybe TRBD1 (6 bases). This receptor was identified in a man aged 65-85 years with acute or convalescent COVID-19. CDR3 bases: TGTGCCAGCTCAACGTACAGGGATCAAGAGACCCAGTACTTC. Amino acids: CASSTYRDQETQYF.